This T cell receptor beta chain was sequenced in a study of blood T cell repertoires in COVID-19. The overall study: From the United States, Italy and Spain came samples of acute and convalescent COVID-19.

Participants came from about two dozen US areas, aged about 18 to 89 years. Deletions cut 6 bases from V and 4 bases from J, with 10 bases between. This CDR3 is 13 amino acids long. Germline CDR1 is MNHEY and CDR2 is SVGAGI. Sequenced by immunoSEQ multiplex PCR; TCRdb stores in-frame clones only, minus some. The sample has roughly 430,000 clones, 88% seen once. The TCR comes from a woman aged 40 to 55 with acute COVID-19. Sequenced sample: PBMCs or T cells enriched from blood (not recorded which). V and J are TRBV6-5 and TRBJ1-5, with a tentative D call TRBD1 (6 bases). The CDR3 coding sequence is TGTGCCAGCAGCCAGGGGCTAAATCAGCCCCAGCATTTT. It codes for CASSQGLNQPQHF.